These 5 T cell receptor beta chains were all obtained from the same sample, sequenced in a study of blood T cell repertoires in COVID-19. Sequenced by immunoSEQ multiplex PCR; TCRdb stores in-frame clones only, minus some. There are almost 300,000 clones in the sample; 89% occur only once, and over 8.5% lies in the top ten. Material: peripheral blood. The receptors were sampled from a woman aged 25-40 years with COVID-19, enrolled during active disease.

J is TRBJ2-3 and V is TRBV12-3 or TRBV12-4; perhaps TRBD1 as D (5 bases). V lost 6 bases, J lost 1 base, and 8 bases lay in between. The CDR3 extends over 13 amino acids. The CDR3 protein is CASRIGGTDTQYF. Written as DNA, the CDR3 is TGTGCCAGCAGAATAGGGGGCACAGATACGCAGTATTTT.

The V and J genes are TRBV27 and TRBJ2-7; D is unresolved. CDR3 length equals 14 residues. Germline V gives CDR1 MNHEY, CDR2 SMNVEV (reference sequence). Trimming took 5 bases from V and 2 from J, leaving 13 bases between them. The CDR3: CASSDTAWTYEQYF. The CDR3 DNA reads TGTGCCAGCAGTGATACAGCATGGACCTACGAGCAGTACTTC.

This chain joins TRBV6-6 and TRBJ1-1; D perhaps matches TRBD1 (5 bases). Germline values: CDR1 MNHNY, CDR2 SVGAGI (reference sequence). The CDR3 extends over 15 amino acids. Trimming left V 2 bases short and J 6 bases short, with 16 bases between. Here the CDR3 DNA reads TGTGCCAGCAGTTACGCCGACACGGGGGTATCTGAAGCTTTCTTT. Translated, it gives CASSYADTGVSEAFF.

The chain uses TRBV5-6 and TRBJ1-1, with 7 bases matching TRBD1. After removal of 0 bases from V and 5 bases from J, the junction contained 4 bases not matched to a gene. This CDR3 has 14 amino acids. Per the germline V gene, CDR1 is SGHDT and CDR2 is YYEEEE. CDR3 in amino acids: CASSLATGITEAFF. Here the CDR3 DNA reads TGTGCCAGCAGCTTGGCGACAGGGATAACTGAAGCTTTCTTT.

The rearrangement uses TRBV12-3 or TRBV12-4 and TRBJ1-4; 8 positions match TRBD1. CDR3 length: 13 residues. The V gene end was trimmed by 6 bases and the J gene end by 4 bases; junction bases not matched to a gene: 1. The CDR3 sequence: CASRTGVNEKLFF. In DNA, the CDR3 is TGTGCCAGCAGGACAGGGGTTAATGAAAAACTGTTTTTT.